Below, 18 T cell receptor beta chains from the same sample are listed, as sequenced in a study of shared clonotypes between healthy human individuals. Method: immunoSEQ multiplex PCR; TCRdb's copy keeps in-frame clones and lacks some. Of hundreds of thousands of clones detected, around 95% appear once; the ten largest clones hold 0.09% to 0.13%. As defined, naive CD8 cells were CD45RO-negative and positively selected for CCR7, with terminally differentiated effector memory CD45RA+ cells excluded. The sample consisted of naive CD8+ T cells sorted from blood. The receptors were sampled from a woman aged 25 to 39 in good health.

The chain recombines TRBV28 with TRBJ2-1; TRBD1 agrees at 7 bases. The CDR3 has 15 residues. Germline V lookup: CDR1 MDHEN, CDR2 SYDVKM. With V trimmed by 6 bases and J by 0 bases, 5 bases remained unmatched. The CDR3, as DNA: TGTGCCAGCAGGGCTCGGGACAGCTCCTACAATGAGCAGTTCTTC. Its protein product is CASRARDSSYNEQFF.

This rearrangement joins TRBV13 to TRBJ1-2; tentatively, D is TRBD1 (5 bases). Germline assignment: CDR1 PRHDT and CDR2 FYEKMQ (reference sequence). Deletions cut 5 bases from V and 2 bases from J, with 15 bases between. The CDR3 contains 15 residues. The DNA of the CDR3 is TGTGCCAGCAGCGCCGGGTCCGGGGGGAACTATGGCTACACCTTC. Its translation: CASSAGSGGNYGYTF.

The V call is TRBV7-9, the J call TRBJ2-7; a weak D match, TRBD1 (6 bases). Germline V gene lookup returns CDR1 SEHNR and CDR2 FQNEAQ (reference sequence). The CDR3 runs to 17 residues. With 5 bases removed from V and 2 bases from J, the gap between germline ends came to 22 bases. The chain's CDR3 is CASSPKGVGTEPYEQYF. CDR3 sequence (DNA): TGTGCCAGCAGCCCCAAGGGGGTGGGGACGGAGCCCTACGAGCAGTACTTC.

This chain links TRBV6-5 with TRBJ2-2; D is unresolved. This CDR3 comprises 13 residues. Trimming left V 0 bases short and J 6 bases short, with 5 bases between. Germline V gene sequence: CDR1 MNHEY, CDR2 SVGAGI. The CDR3 region is CASSYSRPGELFF. The CDR3 DNA follows: TGTGCCAGCAGTTACTCGAGGCCCGGGGAGCTGTTTTTT.

The V gene is TRBV19, the J gene TRBJ2-3, with unresolved D. From germline, CDR1 is LNHDA and CDR2 SQIVND (reference sequence). The CDR3 has 14 residues. Trimming removed 4 bases from V and 5 bases from J, with 13 bases in between. CDR3 amino acids: CASSRMNTGDTQYF. The CDR3 DNA is TGTGCCAGTAGTAGAATGAACACGGGAGATACGCAGTATTTT.

The chain is built from TRBV27 and TRBJ2-7, with 10 bases lining up with TRBD2. The CDR3 has 17 residues. CDR1 and CDR2 from the germline V gene are MNHEY and SMNVEV (reference sequence). The trim removed 0 bases at V and 4 bases at J, leaving 9 bases unmatched. The CDR3 coding sequence is TGTGCCAGCAGTTTATCTCCTCCTTCTAGCGGGAGTTACGAGCAGTACTTC. Translation: CASSLSPPSSGSYEQYF.

The V gene is TRBV4-1, the J gene TRBJ2-3; D unclear. The CDR3 sequence is 12 residues long. Germline assignment: CDR1 MGHRA and CDR2 YSYEKL. Trimming pared 0 bases from V and 8 bases from J, leaving 6 bases between. The CDR3 bases are TGCGCCAGCAGCCAAGAAGCTCCTACGCAGTATTTT. It yields the protein CASSQEAPTQYF.

CDR3 region: CASSERDRAYEQYF. DNA of the CDR3: TGTGCCAGCAGTGAACGGGACAGGGCCTACGAGCAGTACTTC. The chain employs TRBV2 and TRBJ2-7; 9 nucleotides match TRBD1. V dropped 2 bases and J dropped 2; count of bases not matched to a gene: 1. This CDR3 comprises 14 residues. Germline V lookup: CDR1 SNHLY, CDR2 FYNNEI.

The chain carries TRBV4-1 and TRBJ1-4; D might be TRBD1 (5 bases). V lost 0 bases, J lost 0 bases, and 11 bases lay in between. Germline loops: CDR1 MGHRA, CDR2 YSYEKL. The CDR3 sequence is 17 residues long. CDR3 in amino acids: CASSQEPGGTTNEKLFF. CDR3 nucleotide sequence: TGCGCCAGCAGCCAAGAACCTGGGGGGACAACTAATGAAAAACTGTTTTTT.

The V gene is TRBV27, the J gene TRBJ1-1; 9 positions match TRBD1. Germline trimming cut 8 bases from V and 2 bases from J; bases unmatched to any gene: 6. The CDR3 consists of 14 residues. Germline V gene data show CDR1 as MNHEY and CDR2 as SMNVEV (reference sequence). The CDR3 is CASHDRGFNTEAFF. CDR3 sequence (DNA): TGTGCCAGCCATGACAGGGGGTTTAACACTGAAGCTTTCTTT.

The chain links TRBV7-6 to TRBJ2-3; a possible D gene is TRBD2 (5 bases). In germline, CDR1 is SGHVS, CDR2 FNYEAQ. This CDR3 region has 15 residues. With 2 bases removed from V and 1 base from J, the gap between germline ends came to 10 bases. CDR3 sequence reads: CASSLSGSGTDTQYF. Here the CDR3 DNA reads TGTGCCAGCAGCTTAAGTGGTAGCGGCACAGATACGCAGTATTTT.

V and J are TRBV28 and TRBJ1-5; weak D call: TRBD1 (6 bases). CDR1 and CDR2 (germline): MDHEN, SYDVKM. The CDR3 extends over 14 amino acids. The V end was cut by 6 bases, the J end by 2 bases, with 11 bases between. As DNA, the CDR3 is TGTGCCAGCAGATTAACAGGGCGCAATCAGCCCCAGCATTTT. This codes for CASRLTGRNQPQHF.

Points on this clone: The sample contains more than one DNA sequence encoding this CDR3. The gene calls are TRBV18 and TRBJ2-7; D uncertain. Trimming cost V 0 bases and J 0 bases, with 3 bases left between them. The V gene's germline CDR1 is KGHSH and CDR2 LQKENI. The CDR3 totals 13 residues. The CDR3 DNA reads TGTGCCAGCTCACCACCGAGCTCCTACGAGCAGTACTTC. It is translated as CASSPPSSYEQYF.

V is TRBV10-2 and J is TRBJ2-7; D gene uncertain. The V and J ends lost 1 base and 2 bases respectively, with 12 bases between them. Germline V CDR1 and CDR2: WSHSY, SAAADI. The CDR3 is made up of 15 amino acids. CDR3 in amino acids: CASSEWTIITYEQYF. DNA of the CDR3: TGCGCCAGCAGTGAGTGGACCATCATAACCTACGAGCAGTACTTC.

On this clone itself: Other DNA sequences of this sample code for an identical CDR3. The rearrangement uses TRBV27 and TRBJ2-7; D not resolved. In germline, CDR1 is MNHEY, CDR2 SMNVEV (reference sequence). Trimming shortened V by 6 bases and J by 3 bases, and 12 bases separated the two germline ends. This CDR3 is built from 13 residues. The CDR3 bases are TGTGCCAGCAGCTTCGGTCAAGGCTACGAGCAGTACTTC. Translation gives CASSFGQGYEQYF.

The chain couples TRBV7-9 to TRBJ2-1; 11 bases agree with TRBD1. This CDR3 comprises 17 residues. The germline V gene encodes CDR1 SEHNR and CDR2 FQNEAQ (reference sequence). J gave up 8 bases and V 5 bases, and 14 bases lay outside the gene matches. The CDR3 DNA follows: TGTGCCAGCAGCGTCGGACAGGGGGCACCTCAGTGGGATGAGCAGTTCTTC. It codes for CASSVGQGAPQWDEQFF.

V and J are TRBV6-5 and TRBJ2-7; tentative D call: TRBD1 (6 bases). Deletions cut 5 bases from V and 5 bases from J, with 10 bases between. Per the germline V gene, CDR1 is MNHEY and CDR2 is SVGAGI. The CDR3 covers 12 residues. The CDR3 is CASSTGSHEQYF. The CDR3 bases are TGTGCCAGCAGTACAGGGTCCCACGAGCAGTACTTC.

The chain carries TRBV10-1 and TRBJ2-7; no firm D call. Germline V gene lookup returns CDR1 WNHNN and CDR2 SYGVQD (reference sequence). This CDR3 spans 12 amino acids. Trimming took 3 bases from V and 0 from J, leaving 3 bases between them. This CDR3 reads CASSDNSYEQYF. CDR3 bases: TGCGCCAGCAGTGACAACTCCTACGAGCAGTACTTC.